This T cell receptor (beta chain) was sequenced for a study of shared clonotypes between healthy human individuals. Findings and limits, study-wide: Incompleteness in sorted-subset sequencing, despite large depth, was shown by rarefaction. Against clonotypes common to all four donors, non-shared ones had lower generation probabilities.

This CDR3 region has 11 residues. V gave up 7 bases and J gave up 8 bases, with 10 bases separating them. Germline V lookup: CDR1 MNHEY, CDR2 SMNVEV (reference sequence). Profiled with immunoSEQ multiplex PCR; TCRdb holds only in-frame clones, not every one. The sample has roughly 700,000 clones, around 74% seen once. In regard to this clone: Antigen: not known.

The investigators split CD4+ cells into a CD45RA+ naive subset and a CD45RA-negative memory subset. V gene TRBV27 combines with J gene TRBJ2-3, with a possible D match to TRBD1 (5 bases). This clonotype originated in a woman aged 30 to 39 in good health. Input material: memory CD4+ T cells sorted from blood. Subset specified: CD45RA-negative fraction. The CDR3 coding sequence is TGTGCCAGCAAGGGGTATGGTACGCAGTATTTT. Encoded protein: CASKGYGTQYF.